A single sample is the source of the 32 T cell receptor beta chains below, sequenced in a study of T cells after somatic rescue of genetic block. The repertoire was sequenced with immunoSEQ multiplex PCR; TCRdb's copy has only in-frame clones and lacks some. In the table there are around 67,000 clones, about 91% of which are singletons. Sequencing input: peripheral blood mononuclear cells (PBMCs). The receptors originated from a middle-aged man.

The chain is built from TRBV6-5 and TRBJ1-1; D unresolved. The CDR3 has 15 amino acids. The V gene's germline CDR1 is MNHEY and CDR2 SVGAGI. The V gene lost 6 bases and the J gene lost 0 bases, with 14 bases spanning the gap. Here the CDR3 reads CASSSKPTVNTEAFF. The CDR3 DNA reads TGTGCCAGCAGCAGTAAGCCGACGGTGAACACTGAAGCTTTCTTT.

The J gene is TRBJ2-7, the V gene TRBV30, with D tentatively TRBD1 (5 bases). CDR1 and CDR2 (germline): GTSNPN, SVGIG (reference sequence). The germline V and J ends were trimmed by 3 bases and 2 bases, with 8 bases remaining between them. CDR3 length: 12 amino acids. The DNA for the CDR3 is TGTGCCTGGAGAAGCAGGGCCTACGAGCAGTACTTC. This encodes CAWRSRAYEQYF.

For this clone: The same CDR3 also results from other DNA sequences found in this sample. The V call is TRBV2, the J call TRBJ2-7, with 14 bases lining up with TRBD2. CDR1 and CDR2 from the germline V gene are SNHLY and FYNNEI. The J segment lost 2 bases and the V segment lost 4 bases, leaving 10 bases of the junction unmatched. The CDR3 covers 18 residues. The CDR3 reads CASSALGTSGSIAYEQYF. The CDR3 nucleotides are TGTGCCAGCAGTGCACTCGGGACTAGCGGGAGTATAGCCTACGAGCAGTACTTC.

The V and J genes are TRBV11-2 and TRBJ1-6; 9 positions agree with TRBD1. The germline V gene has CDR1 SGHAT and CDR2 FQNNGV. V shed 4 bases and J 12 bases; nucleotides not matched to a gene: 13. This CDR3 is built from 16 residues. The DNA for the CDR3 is TGTGCCAGCAGCTCCAACAGGGGGCGCCGCGATTTACCCCTCCACTTT. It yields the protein CASSSNRGRRDLPLHF.

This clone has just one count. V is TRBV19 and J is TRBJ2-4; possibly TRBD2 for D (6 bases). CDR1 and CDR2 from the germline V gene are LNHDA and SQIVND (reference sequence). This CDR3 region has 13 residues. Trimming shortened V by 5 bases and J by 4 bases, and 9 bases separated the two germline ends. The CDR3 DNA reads TGTGCCAGTAGTGTTGGGACTAAAAACATTCAGTACTTC. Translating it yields CASSVGTKNIQYF.

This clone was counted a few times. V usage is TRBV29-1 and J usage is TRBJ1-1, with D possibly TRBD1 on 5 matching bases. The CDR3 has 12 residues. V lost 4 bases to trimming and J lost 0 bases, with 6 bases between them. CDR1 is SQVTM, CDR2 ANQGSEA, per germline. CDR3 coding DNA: TGCAGCGTTGGGGGGTTGAACACTGAAGCTTTCTTT. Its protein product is CSVGGLNTEAFF.

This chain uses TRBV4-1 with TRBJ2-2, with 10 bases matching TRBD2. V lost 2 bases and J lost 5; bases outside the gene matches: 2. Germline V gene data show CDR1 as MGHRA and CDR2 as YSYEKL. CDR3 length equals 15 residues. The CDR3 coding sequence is TGCGCCAGCAGCCAAATGACTAGCGGGACCGGGGAGCTGTTTTTT. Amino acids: CASSQMTSGTGELFF.

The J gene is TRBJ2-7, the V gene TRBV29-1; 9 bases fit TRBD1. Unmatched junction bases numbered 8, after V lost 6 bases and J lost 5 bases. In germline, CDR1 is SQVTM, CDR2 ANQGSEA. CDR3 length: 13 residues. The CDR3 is CSVSIQGANEQYF. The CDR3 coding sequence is TGCAGCGTCTCCATACAGGGGGCAAACGAGCAGTACTTC.

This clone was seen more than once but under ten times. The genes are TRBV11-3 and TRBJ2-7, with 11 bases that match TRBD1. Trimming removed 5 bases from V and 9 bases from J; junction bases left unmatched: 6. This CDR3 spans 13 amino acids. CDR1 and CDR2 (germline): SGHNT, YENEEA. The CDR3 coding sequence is TGTGCCAGCAGCGTCGGACAGGGGGCTCTGCAGTACTTC. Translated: CASSVGQGALQYF.

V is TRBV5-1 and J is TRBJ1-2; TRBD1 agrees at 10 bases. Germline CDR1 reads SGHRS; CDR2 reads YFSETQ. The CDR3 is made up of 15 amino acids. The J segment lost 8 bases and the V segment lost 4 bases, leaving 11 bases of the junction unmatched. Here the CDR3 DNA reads TGCGCCAGCAGCCCGTCGACAGGGGGCGCGTGGGGCTACACCTTC. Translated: CASSPSTGGAWGYTF. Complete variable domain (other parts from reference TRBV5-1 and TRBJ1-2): KAGVTQTPRYLIKTRGQQVTLSCSPISGHRSVSWYQQTPGQGLQFLFEYFSETQRNKGNFPGRFSGRQFSNSRSEMNVSTLELGDSALYLCASSPSTGGAWGYTFGSGTRLTVV.

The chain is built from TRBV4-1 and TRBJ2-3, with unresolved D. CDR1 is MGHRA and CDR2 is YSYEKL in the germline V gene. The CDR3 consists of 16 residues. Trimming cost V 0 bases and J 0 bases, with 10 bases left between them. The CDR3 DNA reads TGCGCCAGCAGCCAAGAAGTGGCAGGTAGCACAGATACGCAGTATTTT. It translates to CASSQEVAGSTDTQYF.

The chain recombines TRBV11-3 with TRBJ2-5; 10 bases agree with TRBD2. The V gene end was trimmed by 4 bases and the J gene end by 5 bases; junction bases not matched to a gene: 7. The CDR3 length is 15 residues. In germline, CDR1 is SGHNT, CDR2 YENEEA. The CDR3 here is CASSSGTSARETQYF. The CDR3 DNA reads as TGTGCCAGCAGCTCCGGGACTAGCGCGAGGGAGACCCAGTACTTC.

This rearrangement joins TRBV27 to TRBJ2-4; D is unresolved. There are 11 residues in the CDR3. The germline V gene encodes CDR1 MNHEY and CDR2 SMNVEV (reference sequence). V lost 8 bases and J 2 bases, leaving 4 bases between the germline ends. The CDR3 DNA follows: TGTGCCAGCTCGCCCAAAAACATTCAGTACTTC. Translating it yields CASSPKNIQYF.

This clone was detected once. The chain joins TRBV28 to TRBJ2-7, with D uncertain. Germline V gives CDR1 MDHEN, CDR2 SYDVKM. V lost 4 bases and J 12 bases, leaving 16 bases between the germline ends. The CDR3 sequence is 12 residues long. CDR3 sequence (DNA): TGTGCCAGCAGTTCCTCTCTGGCTGGGTGGTACTTC. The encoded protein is CASSSSLAGWYF.

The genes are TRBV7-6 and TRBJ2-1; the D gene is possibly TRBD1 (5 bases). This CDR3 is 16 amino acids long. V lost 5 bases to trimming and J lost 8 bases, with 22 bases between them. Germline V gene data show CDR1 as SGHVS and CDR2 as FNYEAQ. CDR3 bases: TGTGCCAGCAGCCAAGGGGTGACGCCCTACTCGGATGAGCAGTTCTTC. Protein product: CASSQGVTPYSDEQFF.

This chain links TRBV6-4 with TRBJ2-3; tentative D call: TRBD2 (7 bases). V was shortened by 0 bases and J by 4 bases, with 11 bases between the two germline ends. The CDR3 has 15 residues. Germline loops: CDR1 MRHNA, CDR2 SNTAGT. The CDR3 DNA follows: TGTGCCAGCAGTGACTCGAGGGAGGGGGCAGATACGCAGTATTTT. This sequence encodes CASSDSREGADTQYF.

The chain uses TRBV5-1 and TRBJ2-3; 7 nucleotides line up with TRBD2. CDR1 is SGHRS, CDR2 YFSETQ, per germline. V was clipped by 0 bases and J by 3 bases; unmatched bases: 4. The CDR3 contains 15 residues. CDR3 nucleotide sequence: TGCGCCAGCAGCTTGGGGGGCGGGAGTACAGATACGCAGTATTTT. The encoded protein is CASSLGGGSTDTQYF.

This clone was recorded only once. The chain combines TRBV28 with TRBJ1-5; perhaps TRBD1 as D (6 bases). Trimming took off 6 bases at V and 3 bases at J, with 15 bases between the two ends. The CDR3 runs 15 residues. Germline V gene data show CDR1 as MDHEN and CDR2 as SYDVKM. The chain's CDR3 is CASRPGGSLNQPQHF. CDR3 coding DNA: TGTGCCAGCAGGCCCGGGGGCTCCCTCAATCAGCCCCAGCATTTT. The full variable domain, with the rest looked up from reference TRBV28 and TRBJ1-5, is DVKVTQSSRYLVKRTGEKVFLECVQDMDHENMFWYRQDPGLGLRLIYFSYDVKMKEKGDIPEGYSVSREKKERFSLILESASTNQTSMYLCASRPGGSLNQPQHFGDGTRLSIL.

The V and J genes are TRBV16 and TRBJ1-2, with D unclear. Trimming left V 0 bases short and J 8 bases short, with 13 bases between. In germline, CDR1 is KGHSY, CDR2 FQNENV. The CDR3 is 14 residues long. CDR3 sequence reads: CASSQSQTIEGYTF. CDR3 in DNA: TGTGCCAGCAGCCAATCGCAGACGATTGAGGGCTACACCTTC. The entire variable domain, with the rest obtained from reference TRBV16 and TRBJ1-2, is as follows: GEEVAQTPKHLVRGEGQKAKLYCAPIKGHSYVFWYQQVLKNEFKFLISFQNENVFDETGMPKERFSAKCLPNSPCSLEIQATKLEDSAVYFCASSQSQTIEGYTFGSGTRLTVV.

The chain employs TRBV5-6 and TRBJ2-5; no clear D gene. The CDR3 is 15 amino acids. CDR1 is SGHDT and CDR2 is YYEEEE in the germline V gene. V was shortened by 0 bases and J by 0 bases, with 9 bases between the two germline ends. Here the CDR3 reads CASSLALGNQETQYF. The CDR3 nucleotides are TGTGCCAGCAGCTTGGCCTTGGGAAACCAAGAGACCCAGTACTTC.

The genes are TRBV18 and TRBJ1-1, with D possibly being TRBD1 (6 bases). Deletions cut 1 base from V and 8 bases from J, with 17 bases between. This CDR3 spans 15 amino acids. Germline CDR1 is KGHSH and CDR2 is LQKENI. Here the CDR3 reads CASSPQDSGGGEAFF. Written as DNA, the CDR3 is TGTGCCAGCTCACCACAGGACAGCGGCGGGGGGGAAGCTTTCTTT.

CDR3 sequence: CATSALDDEQFF. DNA for the CDR3: TGTGCCACCTCGGCGCTAGATGATGAGCAGTTCTTC. The V gene is TRBV10-3, the J gene TRBJ2-1, with D unresolved. Deletions cut 10 bases from V and 8 bases from J, with 15 bases between. CDR1 is ENHRY, CDR2 SYGVKD, per germline. The CDR3 is made up of 12 amino acids.

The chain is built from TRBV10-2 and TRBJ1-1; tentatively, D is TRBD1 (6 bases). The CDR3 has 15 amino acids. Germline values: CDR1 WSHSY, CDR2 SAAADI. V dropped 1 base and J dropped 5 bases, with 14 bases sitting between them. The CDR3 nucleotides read TGCGCCAGCAGTGAGTTCAGGGGCAGACCGACTGAAGCTTTCTTT. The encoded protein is CASSEFRGRPTEAFF.

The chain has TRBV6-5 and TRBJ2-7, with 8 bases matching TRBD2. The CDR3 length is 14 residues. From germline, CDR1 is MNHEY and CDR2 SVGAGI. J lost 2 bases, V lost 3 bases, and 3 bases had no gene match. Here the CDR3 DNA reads TGTGCCAGCAGTTATAGCGGGATCGCCTACGAGCAGTACTTC. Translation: CASSYSGIAYEQYF.

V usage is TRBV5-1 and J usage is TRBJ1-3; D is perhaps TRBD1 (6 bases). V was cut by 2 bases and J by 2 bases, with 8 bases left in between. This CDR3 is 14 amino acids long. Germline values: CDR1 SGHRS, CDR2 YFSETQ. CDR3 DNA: TGCGCCAGCAGCTTCGACAGGACTGGAAACACCATATATTTT. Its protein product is CASSFDRTGNTIYF.

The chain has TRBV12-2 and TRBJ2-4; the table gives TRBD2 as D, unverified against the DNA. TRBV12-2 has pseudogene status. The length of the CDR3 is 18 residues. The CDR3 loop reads CASRLASDSGGYENIQYF. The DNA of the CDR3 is TGTGCAAGTCGCTTAGCGTCCGACTCCGGGGGGTACGAAAACATTCAGTACTTC.

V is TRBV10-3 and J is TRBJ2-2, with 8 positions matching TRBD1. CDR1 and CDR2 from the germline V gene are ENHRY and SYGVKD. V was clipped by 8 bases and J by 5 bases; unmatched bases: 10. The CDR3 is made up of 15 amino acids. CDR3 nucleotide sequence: TGTGCCATCGGGGAGGACAGGGCTGGTACCGGGGAGCTGTTTTTT. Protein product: CAIGEDRAGTGELFF.

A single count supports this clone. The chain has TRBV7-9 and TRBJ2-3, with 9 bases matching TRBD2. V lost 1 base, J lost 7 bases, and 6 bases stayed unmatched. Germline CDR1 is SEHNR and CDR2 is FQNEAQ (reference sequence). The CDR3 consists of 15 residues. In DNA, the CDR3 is TGTGCCAGCAGCTTAGAGGCGGGGGGGGCACATACGCAGTATTTT. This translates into CASSLEAGGAHTQYF.

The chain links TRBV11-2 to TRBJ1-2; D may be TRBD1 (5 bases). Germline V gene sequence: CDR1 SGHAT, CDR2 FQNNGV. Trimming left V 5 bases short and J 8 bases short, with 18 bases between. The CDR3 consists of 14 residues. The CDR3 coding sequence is TGTGCCAGCAGCCCGTCCGGGACCCAGGCGGGCTACACCTTC. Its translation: CASSPSGTQAGYTF.

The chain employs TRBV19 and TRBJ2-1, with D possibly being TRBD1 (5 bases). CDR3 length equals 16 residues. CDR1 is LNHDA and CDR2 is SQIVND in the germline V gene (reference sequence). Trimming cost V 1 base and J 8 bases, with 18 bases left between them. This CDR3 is CASSIAAGNPFYEQFF. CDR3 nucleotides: TGTGCCAGTAGTATAGCCGCAGGGAACCCTTTCTATGAGCAGTTCTTC.

CDR3 coding DNA: TGTGCCAGCTCACCCCCGGGCCTCTCTGGAAACACCATATATTTT. Residues: CASSPPGLSGNTIYF. This rearrangement joins TRBV18 to TRBJ1-3, with D uncertain. The CDR3 sequence is 15 residues long. Germline V gene data show CDR1 as KGHSH and CDR2 as LQKENI. Trimming stripped 3 bases from V and 0 bases from J, with 9 bases between.

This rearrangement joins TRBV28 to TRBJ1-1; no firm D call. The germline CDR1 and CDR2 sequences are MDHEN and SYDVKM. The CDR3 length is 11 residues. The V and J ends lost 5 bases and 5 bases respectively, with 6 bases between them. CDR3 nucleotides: TGTGCCAGCAGTCTCAAGACTGAAGCTTTCTTT. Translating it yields CASSLKTEAFF.